A single sample gave rise to the 15 T cell receptor beta chains below, sequenced in a study of shared clonotypes between healthy human individuals. Clones were sequenced by immunoSEQ multiplex PCR, and TCRdb holds only the in-frame ones, with some missing. Of about 2.4 million clones in the sample, 93% are singletons; the top ten hold approximately 0.37%. Sequenced: naive CD4+ T cells from PBMCs. Subset specified: CD45RA+ positively selected. The receptors originated from a man aged 18 to 30 in good health. Some clones in this sample may be carry-over from other donors' samples.

On this clone: This sample also contains other DNA sequences that code for the same CDR3. The chain employs TRBV6-5 and TRBJ1-2; D unclear. The germline V and J ends were trimmed by 2 bases and 2 bases, with 6 bases remaining between them. Germline V gene lookup returns CDR1 MNHEY and CDR2 SVGAGI. This CDR3 has 13 amino acids. CDR3 nucleotide sequence: TGTGCCAGCAGTTACGACCGAAACTATGGCTACACCTTC. Protein sequence: CASSYDRNYGYTF.

This clone was seen a single time. V gene TRBV21-1 combines with J gene TRBJ2-7; no check of the table's D call, TRBD2, against the DNA was made. TRBV21-1 constitutes a pseudogene. The CDR3 is 14 amino acids. CDR3 in DNA: TGTGCCAGCAAAATAGCGGGAGTAGGGTACGAGCAGTACTTC. This sequence encodes CASKIAGVGYEQYF.

The rearrangement links TRBV18 to TRBJ2-2; tentative D call: TRBD2 (5 bases). CDR3 length: 13 amino acids. Per the germline V gene, CDR1 is KGHSH and CDR2 is LQKENI. Trimming removed 4 bases from V and 7 bases from J, with 10 bases in between. DNA for the CDR3: TGTGCCAGCTCACACGACCGGGGCGGGGAGCTGTTTTTT. Its translation: CASSHDRGGELFF.

The J gene is TRBJ1-1, the V gene TRBV5-1; possibly TRBD1 for D (5 bases). The CDR3 runs to 14 residues. Trimming removed 5 bases from V and 0 bases from J, with 11 bases in between. Germline lookup yields CDR1 SGHRS and CDR2 YFSETQ. The chain's CDR3 is CASRGPSLNTEAFF. The CDR3 bases are TGCGCCAGCAGGGGACCGAGCCTGAACACTGAAGCTTTCTTT.

Details on this clone: The sample carries other DNA sequences with the same CDR3. CDR3 loop: CAWSVLSNQPQHF. Here the CDR3 DNA reads TGTGCCTGGAGTGTACTCAGCAATCAGCCCCAGCATTTT. The chain carries TRBV30 and TRBJ1-5, with D unresolved. Trimming removed 0 bases at V and 1 base at J, with 4 bases between. The germline V gene encodes CDR1 GTSNPN and CDR2 SVGIG (reference sequence). The CDR3 has 13 residues.

This clone was counted only a few times. V is TRBV7-9 and J is TRBJ1-2; D unclear. This CDR3 spans 14 amino acids. Trimming left V 5 bases short and J 4 bases short, with 14 bases between. Germline lookup yields CDR1 SEHNR and CDR2 FQNEAQ (reference sequence). In DNA form, the CDR3 reads TGTGCCAGCAGCCCCAAAGATAATTTCTATGGCTACACCTTC. Protein: CASSPKDNFYGYTF.

The CDR3 bases are TGCGCCAGCAGCTTGATCCGGGAAGTCGAGCAGTACTTC. Its protein is CASSLIREVEQYF. The gene calls are TRBV5-1 and TRBJ2-7; a possible D gene is TRBD2 (5 bases). Trimming cost V 1 base and J 6 bases, with 11 bases left between them. Per the germline V gene, CDR1 is SGHRS and CDR2 is YFSETQ. The CDR3 is 13 residues long.

The V and J genes are TRBV29-1 and TRBJ1-3, with D perhaps TRBD1 (6 bases). The CDR3 consists of 15 residues. Looked up from germline, CDR1 is SQVTM and CDR2 is ANQGSEA. Trimming cost V 0 bases and J 4 bases, with 13 bases left between them. The DNA for the CDR3 is TGCAGCGTTGAAGATCGGGGGCTGGGCGGAAACACCATATATTTT. As protein: CSVEDRGLGGNTIYF.

A remark on this clone: The same CDR3 can be traced to other DNA sequences in this sample. J is TRBJ2-3 and V is TRBV28; no firm D call. The CDR3 is 12 amino acids. In germline, CDR1 is MDHEN, CDR2 SYDVKM. The V and J ends lost 6 bases and 0 bases respectively, with 4 bases between them. CDR3 in amino acids: CASRRSTDTQYF. The CDR3 DNA reads TGTGCCAGCAGGCGGAGCACAGATACGCAGTATTTT.

The V call is TRBV19, the J call TRBJ2-2; 7 nucleotides match TRBD1. Trimming at V came to 6 bases and at J to 1 base, leaving 8 bases not matched to a gene. The CDR3 is made up of 16 amino acids. Germline values: CDR1 LNHDA, CDR2 SQIVND (reference sequence). CDR3 protein: CASRGEQGWNTGELFF. The CDR3, as DNA: TGTGCCAGTAGAGGCGAACAGGGGTGGAACACCGGGGAGCTGTTTTTT.

Here the CDR3 DNA reads TGTGCCAGCAGTTACTCGCAGGGGGCGAATGAAAAACTGTTTTTT. It is translated as CASSYSQGANEKLFF. The chain joins TRBV6-6 to TRBJ1-4; TRBD1 matches at 8 bases. V trimming: 0 bases; J trimming: 5 bases; junction bases outside the gene matches: 2. This CDR3 is built from 15 residues. CDR1 and CDR2 from the germline V gene are MNHNY and SVGAGI (reference sequence).

In its sample, this clone was seen once. The CDR3 sequence is CSVRPLFNTEAFF. The CDR3 DNA reads as TGCAGCGTTCGACCGCTCTTTAACACTGAAGCTTTCTTT. This chain uses TRBV29-1 with TRBJ1-1; D ambiguous. The CDR3 runs to 13 residues. CDR1 is SQVTM, CDR2 ANQGSEA, per germline. The V end lost 5 bases, the J end lost 2 bases, and 12 bases lay between the germline ends.

The gene calls are TRBV30 and TRBJ2-2; perhaps TRBD1 as D (6 bases). CDR3 length: 16 residues. Germline V CDR1 and CDR2: GTSNPN, SVGIG (reference sequence). V was shortened by 1 base and J by 4 bases, with 16 bases between the two germline ends. The CDR3 loop is CAWSAGRGGSTGELFF. CDR3 DNA: TGTGCCTGGAGTGCGGGCAGGGGCGGTAGCACCGGGGAGCTGTTTTTT.

The gene calls are TRBV18 and TRBJ2-3; TRBD2 is a possible D gene (6 bases). Trimming removed 2 bases from V and 3 bases from J, with 15 bases in between. Germline CDR1 reads KGHSH; CDR2 reads LQKENI. This CDR3 region has 16 residues. The CDR3 sequence: CASSPVPGRGTDTQYF. DNA of the CDR3: TGTGCCAGCTCACCAGTACCCGGGAGAGGGACAGATACGCAGTATTTT.

The chain joins TRBV14 to TRBJ2-1; 8 nucleotides align to TRBD1. Germline lookup yields CDR1 SGHDN and CDR2 FVKESK. CDR3 length: 16 amino acids. V trimming: 2 bases; J trimming: 4 bases; junction bases outside the gene matches: 7. This CDR3 reads CASSQTQGARYNEQFF. CDR3 in DNA: TGTGCCAGCAGCCAAACCCAGGGGGCGCGATACAATGAGCAGTTCTTC.